Listed below are T cell receptor beta chains from one sample, sequenced in a study of cytomegalovirus exposure and HLA in healthy donors. Sequencing was performed with immunoSEQ multiplex PCR; in TCRdb, only in-frame clones are kept and a portion is missing. The top ten clones hold approximately 1.2% of a sample with more than 85,000 clones, approximately 80% of them seen once. The sample was PBMCs. These TCRs come from a young woman in good health and CMV-seronegative. Both conserved end residues are part of each CDR3. A D gene is named only where the DNA matches it firmly. Some rows mark clone size as missing; the rest say once, few, many or name a class of expanded clone.

TRBV7-2	TRBJ2-5	NA	TRBD2	CASSFASGSGETQYF	TGTGCCAGCAGCTTCGCTAGCGGGAGCGGGGAGACCCAGTACTTC
TRBV27	TRBJ2-5	few	TRBD2	CASSPTSGRGETQYF	TGTGCCAGCAGTCCGACTAGCGGGAGGGGGGAGACCCAGTACTTC
TRBV15	TRBJ2-3	NA	TRBD2	CATSNWGGLATDTQYF	TGTGCCACCAGCAACTGGGGGGGACTAGCTACAGATACGCAGTATTTT
TRBV7-9	TRBJ2-2	NA	TRBD1	CAHTGQGVANTGELFF	TGTGCCCATACCGGACAGGGGGTCGCGAACACCGGGGAGCTGTTTTTT
TRBV11-2	TRBJ1-4	NA	NA	CASSNTGLNEKLFF	TGTGCCAGCAGCAATACAGGGCTAAATGAAAAACTGTTTTTT
TRBV29-1	TRBJ1-2	NA	NA	CSVEDYRLGYTF	TGCAGCGTTGAAGACTACAGGCTCGGCTACACCTTC
TRBV13	TRBJ2-1	NA	NA	CASSSQWSEGYNEQFF	TGTGCCAGCAGCTCACAGTGGTCAGAGGGCTACAATGAGCAGTTCTTC
TRBV5-1	TRBJ2-7	NA	NA	CASSLAGKGYEQYF	TGCGCCAGCTCCCTCGCGGGTAAGGGCTACGAGCAGTACTTC
TRBV7-9	TRBJ1-4	NA	TRBD1	CASSPDRANEKLFF	TGTGCCAGCAGCCCCGACAGGGCTAATGAAAAACTGTTTTTT
TRBV4-3	TRBJ2-1	NA	NA	CASSQNAHSYNEQFF	TGCGCCAGCAGCCAAAATGCACATTCCTACAATGAGCAGTTCTTC
TRBV27	TRBJ2-1	NA	NA	CASSLMAPGFAFF	TGTGCCAGCAGTTTAATGGCGCCGGGTTTTGCGTTCTTC
TRBV19	TRBJ1-5	NA	NA	CASSRTASNQPQHF	TGTGCCAGTAGTAGGACAGCTAGCAATCAGCCCCAGCATTTT
TRBV5-1	TRBJ2-7	NA	NA	CASSFTGSGEQYF	TGCGCCAGCAGCTTTACAGGGTCGGGGGAGCAGTACTTC
TRBV2	TRBJ2-3	NA	NA	CASSEDRGGDTQYF	TGTGCCAGCAGTGAAGATCGAGGAGGAGATACGCAGTATTTT
TRBV28	TRBJ1-6	NA	NA	CASRPPGGGAKNSPLHF	TGTGCCAGCAGACCGCCGGGTGGGGGGGCAAAGAATTCACCCCTCCACTTT
TRBV28	TRBJ2-1	NA	TRBD2	CASTTRTSGYNEQFF	TGTGCCAGCACCACCCGGACTAGCGGGTACAATGAGCAGTTCTTC
TRBV19	TRBJ2-5	NA	TRBD1	CASSRGGAETQYF	TGTGCCAGTAGTAGAGGGGGCGCGGAGACCCAGTACTTC
TRBV30	TRBJ2-2	NA	NA	CAWSDLSGGELFF	TGTGCCTGGAGTGACTTAAGTGGCGGGGAGCTGTTTTTT
TRBV9	TRBJ2-1	NA	TRBD2	CASSVVGRGTYNEQFF	TGTGCCAGCAGCGTAGTAGGGCGGGGGACCTACAATGAGCAGTTCTTC
TRBV7-9	TRBJ2-3	NA	NA	CASSPWEADTQYF	TGTGCCAGCAGCCCCTGGGAGGCAGATACGCAGTATTTT
TRBV5-1	TRBJ2-5	NA	NA	CASSSRTPNKGQYF	TGCGCCAGCAGCTCAAGGACACCAAATAAAGGGCAGTACTTC
TRBV28	TRBJ1-1	NA	NA	CASSWAGGTEAFF	TGTGCCAGCAGTTGGGCGGGGGGCACTGAAGCTTTCTTT
TRBV15	TRBJ1-2	NA	TRBD1	CATSRPGQGLVEGYTF	TGTGCCACCAGCAGACCGGGACAGGGCTTGGTCGAGGGCTACACCTTC
TRBV5-4	TRBJ2-7	NA	TRBD2	CASSLDSGRPLEQYF	TGTGCCAGCAGCTTGGATAGCGGGAGACCCCTCGAGCAGTACTTC
TRBV29-1	TRBJ1-1	NA	TRBD1	CSVAGGQGVVAEAFF	TGCAGCGTAGCCGGAGGACAGGGAGTTGTCGCTGAAGCTTTCTTT
TRBV5-1	TRBJ1-1	NA	TRBD1	CASSFPGGTEAFF	TGCGCCAGCAGCTTTCCAGGGGGCACTGAAGCTTTCTTT
TRBV6-6	TRBJ2-3	NA	NA	CAISNRVSPDTQYF	TGTGCCATTTCCAACAGGGTTTCTCCAGATACGCAGTATTTT
TRBV5-1	TRBJ2-3	NA	NA	CASSWASHADTQYF	TGCGCCAGCAGCTGGGCTTCCCACGCAGATACGCAGTATTTT
TRBV19	TRBJ2-5	NA	TRBD1	CASSPWTGSLQETQYF	TGTGCCAGTAGTCCTTGGACAGGTTCTCTCCAAGAGACCCAGTACTTC
TRBV11-2	TRBJ2-3	NA	NA	CASSPQAGDTQYF	TGTGCCAGCAGCCCCCAAGCGGGAGATACGCAGTATTTT
TRBV6-1	TRBJ2-1	NA	TRBD2	CASSDSSGSYNEQFF	TGTGCCAGCAGTGACTCTAGCGGCTCCTACAATGAGCAGTTCTTC
TRBV5-1	TRBJ1-4	NA	TRBD1	CASSLHGTGVNEKLFF	TGCGCCAGCAGCTTACACGGGACAGGGGTGAATGAAAAACTGTTTTTT
TRBV11-1	TRBJ1-1	NA	TRBD1	CASSSTGQGPMKNTEAFF	TGTGCCAGCAGCTCCACGGGACAGGGGCCCATGAAGAACACTGAAGCCTTCTTT
TRBV5-4	TRBJ1-1	NA	NA	CASSLGQMNTEAFF	TGTGCCAGCAGCTTGGGACAGATGAACACTGAAGCTTTCTTT
TRBV28	TRBJ2-7	NA	TRBD1	CASSQRTGSSYEQYF	TGTGCCAGCAGTCAGCGGACAGGTAGCTCCTACGAGCAGTACTTC